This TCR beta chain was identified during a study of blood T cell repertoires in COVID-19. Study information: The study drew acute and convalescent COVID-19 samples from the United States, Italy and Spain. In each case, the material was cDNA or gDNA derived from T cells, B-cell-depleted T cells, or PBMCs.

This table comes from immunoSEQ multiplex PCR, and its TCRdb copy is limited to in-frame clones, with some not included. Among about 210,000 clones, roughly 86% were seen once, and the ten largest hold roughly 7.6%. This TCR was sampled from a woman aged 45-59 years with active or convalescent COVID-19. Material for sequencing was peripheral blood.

CDR3 region: CASSTGTGTWDEQFF. The CDR3 nucleotides read TGCGCCAGCAGCACCGGGACAGGGACATGGGATGAGCAGTTCTTC. J is TRBJ2-1 and V is TRBV5-1; 9 bases map to TRBD1. The germline V gene has CDR1 SGHRS and CDR2 YFSETQ. V lost 4 bases and J lost 8; bases outside the gene matches: 10. CDR3 length: 15 residues.